A single sample gave rise to the 18 T cell receptor beta chains below, sequenced in a study of siplizumab effects on memory and regulatory T cells. Data came from immunoSEQ multiplex PCR; TCRdb stores just in-frame clones and leaves some out. The table shows roughly 100,000 clones, with roughly 91% occurring only once. Material: CD4+ T cells sorted from blood. Receptors were obtained from a human donor in good health.

This sequence joins TRBV7-2 and TRBJ2-7; TRBD2 aligns across 15 bases. CDR1 and CDR2 from the germline V gene are SGHTA and FQGNSA. J was trimmed by 1 base and V by 3 bases; bases with no gene match: 7. The CDR3 totals 18 residues. The CDR3 DNA sequence: TGTGCCAGCAGCTTCTCCGGGACTAGCGGGAGGATTTCCTACGAGCAGTACTTC. Translation gives CASSFSGTSGRISYEQYF.

DNA of the CDR3: TGTGCCAGTAGTTACCTTCGGGCGGCACACTACAATGAGCAGTTCTTC. Translation: CASSYLRAAHYNEQFF. V is TRBV19 and J is TRBJ2-1; D gene unclear. The V gene lost 5 bases and the J gene lost 3 bases, with 17 bases spanning the gap. CDR3 size: 16 residues. Per germline, CDR1 LNHDA and CDR2 SQIVND (reference sequence).

The gene calls are TRBV30 and TRBJ1-1; D possibly corresponds to TRBD1 (6 bases). Germline CDR1 GTSNPN, CDR2 SVGIG (reference sequence). V lost 1 base to trimming and J lost 3 bases, with 9 bases between them. The length of the CDR3 is 13 residues. The CDR3 nucleotides read TGTGCCTGGAGTGCGGGGGCCCACACTGAAGCTTTCTTT. This codes for CAWSAGAHTEAFF.

V and J are TRBV7-2 and TRBJ1-2; no clear D gene. This CDR3 contains 13 residues. Germline V lookup: CDR1 SGHTA, CDR2 FQGNSA. Trimming cost V 5 bases and J 2 bases, with 9 bases left between them. CDR3 amino acids: CASSITKNYGYTF. CDR3 bases: TGTGCCAGCAGCATCACAAAAAACTATGGCTACACCTTC. Filled out from reference TRBV7-2 and TRBJ1-2, the complete variable domain reads GAGVSQSPSNKVTEKGKDVELRCDPISGHTALYWYRQSLGQGLEFLIYFQGNSAPDKSGLPSDRFSAERTGGSVSTLTIQRTQQEDSAVYLCASSITKNYGYTFGSGTRLTVV.

The CDR3 region is CASSLVTQASNYGYTF. CDR3 sequence (DNA): TGTGCCAGCAGCTTAGTGACACAAGCCTCTAACTATGGCTACACCTTC. The J gene is TRBJ1-2, the V gene TRBV7-9; D not certain. The CDR3 sequence is 16 residues long. V was pared by 1 base and J by 0 bases, with 12 bases between. Germline V CDR1 and CDR2: SEHNR, FQNEAQ (reference sequence). Filled out from reference TRBV7-9 and TRBJ1-2, the complete variable domain reads DTGVSQNPRHKITKRGQNVTFRCDPISEHNRLYWYRQTLGQGPEFLTYFQNEAQLEKSRLLSDRFSAERPKGSFSTLEIQRTEQGDSAMYLCASSLVTQASNYGYTFGSGTRLTVV.

The chain employs TRBV7-8 and TRBJ1-6, with D possibly being TRBD1 (5 bases). CDR3 length: 16 residues. Deletions cut 3 bases from V and 7 bases from J, with 16 bases between. Germline loops: CDR1 SGHVS, CDR2 FQNEAQ. Here the CDR3 reads CASSLGGGARNSPLHF. CDR3 DNA sequence: TGTGCCAGCAGCTTGGGTGGAGGGGCGAGAAATTCACCCCTCCACTTT. Complete variable domain (other parts from reference TRBV7-8 and TRBJ1-6): GAGVSQSPRYKVAKRGQDVALRCDPISGHVSLFWYQQALGQGPEFLTYFQNEAQLDKSGLPSDRFFAERPEGSVSTLKIQRTQQEDSAVYLCASSLGGGARNSPLHFGNGTRLTVT.

The V and J genes are TRBV5-4 and TRBJ1-1, with D unresolved. There are 14 residues in the CDR3. Germline CDR1 SGHNT, CDR2 YYREEE (reference sequence). With 1 base removed from V and 1 base from J, the gap between germline ends came to 8 bases. The CDR3 sequence is CASSLQRTNTEAFF. Here the CDR3 DNA reads TGTGCCAGCAGCTTGCAACGGACGAACACTGAAGCTTTCTTT.

The CDR3 loop is CASSLQAGLTEAFF. The CDR3 nucleotides are TGTGCCAGCAGTTTACAGGCAGGGCTCACTGAAGCTTTCTTT. The J gene is TRBJ1-1, the V gene TRBV28, with a possible D match to TRBD1 (5 bases). Per germline, CDR1 MDHEN and CDR2 SYDVKM. The CDR3 consists of 14 residues. The V end lost 2 bases, the J end lost 4 bases, and 11 bases lay between the germline ends.

This chain connects TRBV5-6 to TRBJ2-7; D is ambiguous. Germline assignment: CDR1 SGHDT and CDR2 YYEEEE. Trimming removed 5 bases at V and 7 bases at J, with 13 bases between. This CDR3 has 12 residues. This CDR3 is CASSYWVGEQYF. DNA of the CDR3: TGTGCCAGCAGTTATTGGGTAGGAGAGCAGTACTTC.

This chain links TRBV5-4 with TRBJ2-1, with TRBD1 matching over 11 bases. V dropped 3 bases and J dropped 6; count of bases not matched to a gene: 11. The CDR3 totals 17 residues. Per germline, CDR1 SGHNT and CDR2 YYREEE (reference sequence). The CDR3 region has the DNA TGTGCCAGCAGCTCCCGCGTGGACAGGGGGCGTGGCAATGAGCAGTTCTTC. Translating gives CASSSRVDRGRGNEQFF.

The chain combines TRBV23-1 with TRBJ1-2; possibly TRBD1 for D (6 bases). TRBV23-1 is designated an ORF whose function remains uncertain. The germline V and J ends were trimmed by 7 bases and 8 bases, with 20 bases remaining between them. This CDR3 spans 14 amino acids. The chain's CDR3 is CASTGSLGGGGYTF. In DNA form, the CDR3 reads TGCGCCAGCACCGGGTCCTTAGGGGGTGGAGGCTACACCTTC.

The rearrangement uses TRBV21-1 and TRBJ1-1. TRBV21-1 is a pseudogene locus. CDR3 length: 15 amino acids. CDR3 DNA sequence: TGTGCCAGCTACACCTGGGACCCTCTAAACACTGAAGCTTTCTTT. As protein: CASYTWDPLNTEAFF.

The V and J genes are TRBV9 and TRBJ1-1; D gene uncertain. V was cut by 1 base and J by 4 bases, with 11 bases left in between. This CDR3 has 14 amino acids. Germline lookup yields CDR1 SGDLS and CDR2 YYNGEE. The CDR3 region is CASSVSGRSTEAFF. The CDR3 DNA is TGTGCCAGCAGCGTATCCGGACGGAGCACTGAAGCTTTCTTT.

The rearrangement links TRBV7-8 to TRBJ1-4, with 7 positions matching TRBD1. The CDR3 covers 17 residues. Germline V gene data show CDR1 as SGHVS and CDR2 as FQNEAQ. V lost 0 bases, J lost 2 bases, and 6 bases stayed unmatched. The DNA for the CDR3 is TGTGCCAGCAGCTTAGCGTTGAAGGGACAGACTAATGAAAAACTGTTTTTT. As protein: CASSLALKGQTNEKLFF.

The chain links TRBV5-4 to TRBJ2-2, with TRBD1 matching over 8 bases. V lost 4 bases, J lost 1 base, and 3 bases stayed unmatched. The germline V gene encodes CDR1 SGHNT and CDR2 YYREEE (reference sequence). The CDR3 length is 15 residues. Written as DNA, the CDR3 is TGTGCCAGCAGCCAACAGGGGGTGAACACCGGGGAGCTGTTTTTT. Amino acids: CASSQQGVNTGELFF.

The chain has TRBV7-9 and TRBJ2-7; D uncertain. CDR3 size: 15 residues. Trimming removed 5 bases at V and 2 bases at J, with 16 bases between. Germline values: CDR1 SEHNR, CDR2 FQNEAQ (reference sequence). In nucleotides, the CDR3 is TGTGCCAGCAGCCCGGCTTCGGAAAACACCTACGAGCAGTACTTC. It codes for CASSPASENTYEQYF.

The rearrangement links TRBV5-1 to TRBJ2-5; D unclear. The CDR3 runs to 14 residues. The germline CDR1 and CDR2 sequences are SGHRS and YFSETQ. V lost 2 bases and J lost 2, with 10 bases in between. CDR3 nucleotide sequence: TGCGCCAGCAGCTTAAAGGGCTATCAAGAGACCCAGTACTTC. As protein: CASSLKGYQETQYF.

The J gene is TRBJ2-1, the V gene TRBV29-1, with a possible D match to TRBD1 (5 bases). The CDR3 is 13 amino acids. Trimming shortened V by 6 bases and J by 5 bases, and 14 bases separated the two germline ends. Germline V CDR1 and CDR2: SQVTM, ANQGSEA. The CDR3 region is CSVSSAGNNEQFF. In DNA form, the CDR3 reads TGCAGCGTGTCCTCGGCAGGGAACAATGAGCAGTTCTTC.